This is a list of T cell receptor beta chains from one sample in a study of blood T cell repertoires in COVID-19. Assay used: immunoSEQ multiplex PCR; TCRdb lists only in-frame clones, some missing. In the table there are about 350,000 clones, roughly 90% of which are singletons. The sample was PBMCs or T cells enriched from blood (not recorded which). The receptor set was obtained from a woman aged 30 to 39 who had been exposed to COVID-19. Both conserved end residues are part of each CDR3. D genes are given only for firm matches. A clone size is listed for some rows: how often the clone was seen (once, few, many), or a class if it is expanded.

v_gene,d_gene,j_gene,abundance,CDR3aa,CDR3nt
TRBV28,TRBD1,TRBJ1-4,NA,CASSSSGTGTREKLFF,TGTGCCAGCAGTTCGTCCGGGACAGGGACTCGAGAAAAACTGTTTTTT
TRBV7-8,NA,TRBJ1-5,NA,CASSPARSNQPQHF,TGTGCCAGCAGCCCAGCGAGGAGCAATCAGCCCCAGCATTTT
TRBV21-1,NA,TRBJ1-6,NA,CASSKPGEQGGLERNSPLHF,TGTGCCAGCAGCAAACCCGGAGAACAGGGGGGATTAGAGAGAAATTCACCCCTCCACTTT
TRBV27,NA,TRBJ2-1,NA,CASSEGESEQFF,TGTGCCAGCAGTGAGGGGGAATCTGAGCAGTTCTTC
TRBV28,NA,TRBJ1-4,NA,CASSPTGPTNEKLFF,TGTGCCAGCAGTCCTACAGGGCCAACTAATGAAAAACTGTTTTTT
TRBV3-1/TRBV3-2,TRBD1,TRBJ2-2,NA,CASSRPQGASNTGELFF,TGTGCCAGCAGCCGACCCCAGGGGGCATCGAACACCGGGGAGCTGTTTTTT
TRBV20-1,NA,TRBJ2-7,NA,CSAGKAGEQYF,TGCAGTGCCGGGAAAGCTGGCGAGCAGTACTTC
TRBV6-5,TRBD2,TRBJ2-1,NA,CASSTGLATYNEQFF,TGTGCCAGCAGTACCGGACTAGCGACCTACAATGAGCAGTTCTTC
TRBV5-1,NA,TRBJ1-4,NA,CASSLVGAGEKLFF,TGCGCCAGCAGCTTGGTTGGGGCGGGGGAAAAACTGTTTTTT
TRBV28,NA,TRBJ2-6,NA,CASLPGGANVLTF,TGTGCCAGCCTTCCGGGTGGGGCCAACGTCCTGACTTTC
TRBV5-1,NA,TRBJ1-1,NA,CASSLQGAGENTEAFF,TGCGCCAGCAGCCTCCAAGGGGCAGGGGAGAACACTGAAGCTTTCTTT
TRBV24-1,NA,TRBJ2-3,once,CATSDLDSFVTDTQYF,TGTGCCACCAGTGATTTGGATAGTTTCGTCACAGATACGCAGTATTTT
TRBV13,TRBD1,TRBJ1-6,NA,CASSSTGTGFSPLHF,TGTGCCAGCAGCTCCACCGGGACAGGGTTTTCACCCCTCCACTTT
TRBV5-1,TRBD2,TRBJ2-7,once,CASSFKRDGTSEQYF,TGCGCCAGCAGCTTCAAGCGGGATGGGACTAGCGAGCAGTACTTC
TRBV7-9,NA,TRBJ1-6,NA,CASSQGSGLYNSPLHF,TGTGCCAGCAGCCAGGGGTCCGGGCTGTATAATTCACCCCTCCACTTT
TRBV5-1,NA,TRBJ1-5,NA,CASSLGAGSQPQHF,TGCGCCAGCAGCTTAGGGGCCGGGTCTCAGCCCCAGCATTTT
TRBV10-3,TRBD1,TRBJ1-1,NA,CATWRTGTNTEAFF,TGTGCCACTTGGAGGACAGGGACGAACACTGAAGCTTTCTTT
TRBV3-1/TRBV3-2,TRBD2,TRBJ2-1,NA,CASSQVGGIGNEQFF,TGTGCCAGCAGCCAAGTCGGGGGGATTGGAAATGAGCAGTTCTTC
TRBV7-9,TRBD2,TRBJ2-2,NA,CASSLSSAGEITGELFF,TGTGCCAGCAGCTTATCCTCAGCGGGAGAAATCACCGGGGAGCTGTTTTTT
TRBV4-1,TRBD1,TRBJ2-2,NA,CASSGGTPGQANTGELFF,TGCGCCAGCAGCGGGGGAACCCCGGGACAGGCTAATACCGGGGAGCTGTTTTTT
TRBV5-1,TRBD1,TRBJ2-2,few,CASSRDRPNTGELFF,TGCGCCAGCAGCCGGGACAGGCCGAACACCGGGGAGCTGTTTTTT
TRBV5-1,NA,TRBJ2-7,NA,CASSSSGTYLHEQYF,TGCGCCAGCAGCTCATCCGGGACATATCTCCACGAGCAGTACTTC
TRBV4-1,NA,TRBJ1-3,few,CASSQEWVTGHGNTIYF,TGCGCCAGCAGCCAAGAATGGGTAACAGGGCATGGAAACACCATATATTTT
TRBV5-6,NA,TRBJ2-7,NA,CASSWTQGLGEQYF,TGTGCCAGCAGCTGGACGCAGGGATTGGGCGAGCAGTACTTC
TRBV7-9,NA,TRBJ2-1,NA,CASSLGNAEQFF,TGTGCCAGCAGCTTAGGTAACGCGGAGCAGTTCTTC
TRBV2,NA,TRBJ1-2,NA,CASSEVAGPNYGYTF,TGTGCCAGCAGTGAAGTTGCAGGGCCTAACTATGGCTACACCTTC
TRBV28,NA,TRBJ1-3,NA,CASSTPRGVSGNTIYF,TGTGCCAGCAGTACCCCTCGGGGGGTTTCAGGAAACACCATATATTTT
TRBV3-1/TRBV3-2,NA,TRBJ1-1,NA,CASSQGGRGPNTEAFF,TGTGCCAGCAGCCAAGGGGGGCGCGGCCCTAACACTGAAGCTTTCTTT
TRBV3-1/TRBV3-2,NA,TRBJ2-6,NA,CASSATSLGANVLTF,TGTGCCAGCAGCGCGACATCCCTTGGGGCCAACGTCCTGACTTTC
TRBV7-3,TRBD2,TRBJ2-3,NA,CASSLLAGEGEDTQYF,TGTGCCAGCAGCTTACTAGCGGGCGAGGGGGAGGATACGCAGTATTTT
TRBV27,TRBD2,TRBJ2-7,NA,CASRIAGGSYEQYF,TGTGCCAGCAGGATAGCGGGAGGCTCCTACGAGCAGTACTTC
TRBV28,TRBD1,TRBJ1-1,NA,CASRTGGRGTNTEAFF,TGTGCCAGCAGAACAGGGGGCCGAGGGACGAACACTGAAGCTTTCTTT
TRBV6-5,TRBD1,TRBJ2-7,once,CASTKIRTGQHEQYF,TGTGCCAGCACCAAGATACGGACAGGTCAGCACGAGCAGTACTTC
TRBV7-6,TRBD1,TRBJ1-6,NA,CASSLATGGAVLGNSPLHF,TGTGCCAGCAGCTTAGCTACAGGGGGCGCGGTATTAGGGAATTCACCCCTCCACTTT
TRBV6-4,TRBD1,TRBJ2-3,NA,CASSLTGGEDTQYF,TGTGCCAGCAGCCTGACAGGGGGCGAGGATACGCAGTATTTT
TRBV27,NA,TRBJ1-5,NA,CASSPTGSNQPQHF,TGTGCCAGCAGCCCCACAGGGAGCAATCAGCCCCAGCATTTT
TRBV7-9,TRBD1,TRBJ2-1,NA,CASSLGQGALVYGYNEQFF,TGTGCCAGCAGCTTAGGGCAGGGGGCCCTCGTTTACGGATACAATGAGCAGTTCTTC
TRBV15,NA,TRBJ1-3,NA,CATSRSDRRIFSGNTIYF,TGTGCCACCAGCAGAAGCGACAGGCGAATTTTCTCTGGAAACACCATATATTTT
TRBV14,NA,TRBJ1-2,NA,CASSPIRRPTARGYTF,TGTGCCAGCAGCCCGATCCGACGACCGACGGCGCGGGGCTACACCTTC
TRBV28,TRBD1,TRBJ2-7,NA,CASSPRQGLLREQYF,TGTGCCAGCAGTCCCAGACAGGGTCTGCTTCGGGAGCAGTACTTC
TRBV2,TRBD1,TRBJ1-5,NA,CASRGTASNQPQHF,TGTGCCAGCAGGGGGACAGCCAGCAATCAGCCCCAGCATTTT
TRBV5-1,NA,TRBJ1-1,NA,CASSLVPNGGIEAFF,TGCGCCAGCAGCTTGGTCCCCAATGGAGGGATAGAAGCTTTCTTT
TRBV7-8,TRBD2,TRBJ2-1,NA,CASSLASSGSTYNEQFF,TGTGCCAGCAGCTTAGCATCGAGCGGGAGCACCTACAATGAGCAGTTCTTC
TRBV27,NA,TRBJ1-2,NA,CASSLSSGGSTRGYTF,TGTGCCAGCAGTTTGTCTTCTGGGGGCTCCACGCGTGGCTACACCTTC
TRBV6-5,TRBD2,TRBJ2-7,NA,CASSYRPSGSTYEQYF,TGTGCCAGCAGTTACAGGCCTAGCGGGAGCACTTACGAGCAGTACTTC
TRBV19,TRBD2,TRBJ2-1,NA,CASRAGLAYNEQFF,TGTGCCTCCCGGGCCGGACTAGCTTACAATGAGCAGTTCTTC
TRBV30,NA,TRBJ1-6,NA,CAWSVVAWASSYNSPLHF,TGTGCCTGGAGTGTAGTGGCTTGGGCAAGCTCCTATAATTCACCCCTCCACTTT
TRBV29-1,TRBD2,TRBJ2-7,NA,CSVLAGGFYEQYF,TGCAGCGTGTTGGCGGGAGGGTTCTACGAGCAGTACTTC
TRBV27,TRBD1,TRBJ1-2,NA,CASSVDRVYGYTF,TGTGCCAGCAGTGTGGACAGGGTCTATGGCTACACCTTC
TRBV14,NA,TRBJ1-2,NA,CASSQAGYGYGYTF,TGTGCCAGCAGCCAAGCAGGGTACGGCTATGGCTACACCTTC
TRBV28,NA,TRBJ1-5,NA,CASSPTRAFGNQPQHF,TGTGCCAGCAGTCCCACCAGGGCTTTCGGCAATCAGCCCCAGCATTTT
TRBV9,TRBD1,TRBJ1-6,NA,CASSARTGSSPLHF,TGTGCCAGCAGCGCCCGGACAGGGAGTTCACCCCTCCACTTT
TRBV20-1,TRBD2,TRBJ2-4,NA,CSASLVAGHGF,TGCAGTGCTTCCCTGGTAGCGGGCCACGGCTTC